This is a list of T cell receptor beta chains from one sample in a study of human T cells and chemical hapten exposure. TCRdb analysed the RACE reads with MiXCR anew, one entry per CDR3 protein. The sample includes some 52,000 distinct CDR3 sequences, roughly 10% of them seen just once. Material: whole blood, obtained in connection with sensitization to the hapten diphenylcyclopropenone (DPC). The receptors originated from a middle-aged woman with alopecia areata. Some clones in this sample may be carry-over from other donors' samples. CDR3s include the opening cysteine and the closing phenylalanine or tryptophan. The D gene is left open where the match is weak. Clone size appears in some rows only: once, few, many, or a class for an expanded clone.

clone size	V gene	D gene	J gene	CDR3 DNA	CDR3 protein
few	TRBV12-3/TRBV12-4	-	TRBJ1-5	TGTGCCAGCACCATGGGTATAGGTCAGCCCCAGCATTTT	CASTMGIGQPQHF
-	TRBV6-5	-	TRBJ2-1	TGTGCCAGCAACCGGGGGAATGAGCAGTTCTTC	CASNRGNEQFF
many	TRBV5-6	-	TRBJ2-3	TGTGCCAGCAGCTTAACAGGTGGTGATACGCAGTATTTT	CASSLTGGDTQYF
many	TRBV7-3	-	TRBJ2-1	TGTGCCAGCAGCTCGGACAGTACCAATGAGCAGTTCTTC	CASSSDSTNEQFF
many	TRBV6-2/TRBV6-3	-	TRBJ1-2	TGTGCCAGCAGCTCAAACAGTGACTATGGCTACACCTTC	CASSSNSDYGYTF
few	TRBV12-3/TRBV12-4	-	TRBJ2-3	TGTGCCAGCAGTTTATGGCAGAACACAGATACGCAGTATTTT	CASSLWQNTDTQYF
many	TRBV12-3/TRBV12-4	TRBD1	TRBJ2-3	TGTGCCAGCAGCTCAGATCCGTGGGGGACAGGGGCTTTTACAGATACGCAGTATTTT	CASSSDPWGTGAFTDTQYF
-	TRBV29-1	-	TRBJ1-1	TGCAGCGTTGAAGGGGGCATGAACACTGAAGCTTTCTTT	CSVEGGMNTEAFF
many	TRBV6-5	-	TRBJ2-7	TGTGCCAGCAGTTACGCGAGGGACGGAACCTACGAGCAGTACTTC	CASSYARDGTYEQYF
many	TRBV12-3/TRBV12-4	-	TRBJ2-7	TGTGCCAGCAGCCCTCTGGAGGGGTACGAGCAGTACTTC	CASSPLEGYEQYF
-	TRBV28	TRBD1	TRBJ2-7	TGTGCCAGCGGTATTTTGGGACAGCTAATTTACGAGCAGTACTTC	CASGILGQLIYEQYF
-	TRBV15	-	TRBJ2-5	TGTGCCACCAGCAGAGATCGTCAGGCGGGGTCCGGCGGGACCCAGTACTTC	CATSRDRQAGSGGTQYF
many	TRBV7-3	TRBD1	TRBJ1-1	TGTGCCAGCAGTTTAGCAGGGGGCTTTGAAGCTTTCTTT	CASSLAGGFEAFF
few	TRBV2	TRBD1	TRBJ1-5	TGTGCCAGCAGTGAACCAGGGGGCTGGCAGCCCCAGCATTTT	CASSEPGGWQPQHF
many	TRBV3-1	TRBD1	TRBJ1-1	TGTGCCAGCAGACCAGGGGGACAAAACACTGAAGCTTTCTTT	CASRPGGQNTEAFF
many	TRBV7-2	TRBD2	TRBJ2-3	TGTGCCAGCAGCTTCGCTAGCGGGGGCCCAGATACGCAGTATTTT	CASSFASGGPDTQYF
few	TRBV7-9	-	TRBJ2-3	TGTGCCAGCAGCTTTATACGCACAGATACGCAGTATTTT	CASSFIRTDTQYF
-	TRBV28	TRBD1	TRBJ1-4	TGTGCCAGCAGATTAACAGGGGGTGCAGAAAAACTGTTTTTT	CASRLTGGAEKLFF
few	TRBV20-1	-	TRBJ1-5	TGCAGTGCTAGTGGGGGCAGGGTTGGTCAGCCCCAGCATTTT	CSASGGRVGQPQHF
-	TRBV6-2/TRBV6-3	-	TRBJ2-2	TGTGCCAGCAGTGGAGGGGGCACCGGGGAGCTGTTTTTT	CASSGGGTGELFF
-	TRBV20-1	-	TRBJ1-5	TGCAGTGCTAGAGTCAGTAGCAATCAGCCCCAGCATTTT	CSARVSSNQPQHF
few	TRBV18	-	TRBJ1-4	TGTGCCAGCTCACCTCACCCGGGGAATGAAAAACTGTTTTTT	CASSPHPGNEKLFF
few	TRBV6-5	TRBD1	TRBJ2-3	TGTGCCAGCAGCGCTTTGGGGACAGCGGTGACAGATACGCAGTATTTT	CASSALGTAVTDTQYF
-	TRBV5-7	-	TRBJ1-1	TGTGCCAGCAGCACCTCGGGGGCAGACTTCCCCAGTGTCACTGAAGCTTTCTTT	CASSTSGADFPSVTEAFF
-	TRBV20-1	TRBD1	TRBJ1-5	TGCAGTGCTGCGACAGGGAGGTTATATCAGCCCCAGCATTTT	CSAATGRLYQPQHF
few	TRBV3-1	-	TRBJ1-1	TGTGCCAGCAGCGGACGAGTGAACACTGAAGCTTTCTTT	CASSGRVNTEAFF
many	TRBV11-2	-	TRBJ2-5	TGTGCCAGCAGCCAGGGACCTCCTGAGACCCAGTACTTC	CASSQGPPETQYF
-	TRBV29-1	-	TRBJ2-7	TGCAGCGTTGAGGGTCGGTCCCACTACGAGCAGTACTTC	CSVEGRSHYEQYF
few	TRBV7-6	TRBD2	TRBJ2-1	TGTGCCAGCAGCCGACTAGCGGGTAACAATGAGCAGTTCTTC	CASSRLAGNNEQFF
-	TRBV4-1	-	TRBJ2-4	TGCGCCAGCAGCCCCAGGGAGGGGGCTGAAAACATTCAGTACTTC	CASSPREGAENIQYF
-	TRBV11-2	TRBD2	TRBJ2-1	TGTGCCAGCAGCTGGACTAGCGGGGGGGACAATGAGCAGTTCTTC	CASSWTSGGDNEQFF
few	TRBV7-2	-	TRBJ1-5	TGTGCCAGCAGCTTAGGTGGGACGATACAGCCCCAGCATTTT	CASSLGGTIQPQHF
few	TRBV6-2/TRBV6-3	-	TRBJ2-7	TGTGCCAGCAGTTACGTTGGGGTCGAGCAGTACTTC	CASSYVGVEQYF
-	TRBV20-1	-	TRBJ2-3	TGCAGTGCCCTCGGGGGAGATACGCAGTATTTT	CSALGGDTQYF
few	TRBV24-1	-	TRBJ2-2	TGTGCCACCAGTGATTTGGGATCCAGGGAGCTGTTTTTT	CATSDLGSRELFF
many	TRBV28	-	TRBJ2-5	TGTGCCAGCAGTTTAATCCCCGAGACCCAGTACTTC	CASSLIPETQYF
-	TRBV20-1	-	TRBJ1-2	TGCAGTGCTAGACTGGACACTGACTATGGCTACACCTTC	CSARLDTDYGYTF
many	TRBV15	TRBD1	TRBJ1-5	TGTGCCACCAGCAGAGCCCAAATCTCGGGACAGTGGGGCAATCAGCCCCAGCATTTT	CATSRAQISGQWGNQPQHF
few	TRBV7-6	-	TRBJ2-3	TGTGCCAGCAGCCATGCGGGGCCACTCCCAGATACGCAGTATTTT	CASSHAGPLPDTQYF
-	TRBV12-3/TRBV12-4	TRBD1	TRBJ1-5	TGTGCCAGCAGCCCGACAGGGGGCAATCAGCCCCAGCATTTT	CASSPTGGNQPQHF
medium-sized	TRBV6-2/TRBV6-3	-	TRBJ2-3	TGTGCCAGCAGCCCGACCTTGGAGCCGGCAGATACGCAGTATTTT	CASSPTLEPADTQYF
-	TRBV7-9	-	TRBJ2-6	TGTGCCAGCAGTCGACCGCTCTCTGGGGCCAACGTCCTGACTTTC	CASSRPLSGANVLTF
many	TRBV20-1	TRBD1	TRBJ1-5	TGCAGTGCTAGGACAGGGAATCAGCCCCAGCATTTT	CSARTGNQPQHF
many	TRBV20-1	TRBD2	TRBJ2-1	TGCAGTGCTAGAGATCCCAGCGGGGACTACAATGAGCAGTTCTTC	CSARDPSGDYNEQFF
-	TRBV23-1	-	TRBJ2-5	-	CASSLWASVPAGTGGETQYF
many	TRBV5-1	-	TRBJ2-3	TGCGCCAGCAGCTTGGTTTTCAGGGCTGCAGATACGCAGTATTTT	CASSLVFRAADTQYF
-	TRBV20-1	TRBD1	TRBJ2-7	TGCAGTGCTGGGGGACAGGGTTCCTACGAGCAGTACTTC	CSAGGQGSYEQYF
many	TRBV4-1	-	TRBJ2-4	TGCGCCAGCAGCCAAGAGCACAGGGTCGACATTCAGTACTTC	CASSQEHRVDIQYF
many	TRBV21-1	-	TRBJ2-4	TGTGCCAGCAGCGGGACCGCGGTAGCCAAAAACATTCAGTACTTC	CASSGTAVAKNIQYF
many	TRBV30	-	TRBJ2-5	TGTGCCTGGAGTGTCCAGGCCCCTCGGTACTTC	CAWSVQAPRYF
many	TRBV7-2	TRBD2	TRBJ2-1	TGTGCCAGCAGCCAAATACTCGAGCGGGGTGAGCAGTTCTTC	CASSQILERGEQFF
many	TRBV4-1	-	TRBJ2-2	TGCGCCAGCAGCCCGCAGGGACCGACCGGGGAGCTGTTTTTT	CASSPQGPTGELFF
few	TRBV7-8	TRBD1	TRBJ2-5	TGTGCCAGCAGCAACAGCCCCAGGGGGCGGAAGGAGACCCAGTACTTC	CASSNSPRGRKETQYF
few	TRBV7-2	-	TRBJ1-6	TGTGCCAGCAGCCGACAGAGCTCCTATAATTCACCCCTCCACTTT	CASSRQSSYNSPLHF
few	TRBV11-3	TRBD1	TRBJ2-2	TGTGCCAGCAGCGAGCCAAGACAGGGGGCCGGCGGGGAGCTGTTTTTT	CASSEPRQGAGGELFF
-	TRBV11-2	TRBD1	TRBJ2-7	TGTGCCAGCAGCTTCGGGACAGGCCCGGAGCGGTACTTC	CASSFGTGPERYF
few	TRBV4-1	-	TRBJ2-7	TGCGCCAGCAGCCAAGATGCAGGTCCCAGGACCTACGAGCAGTACTTC	CASSQDAGPRTYEQYF
many	TRBV5-6	TRBD1	TRBJ2-5	TGTGCCAGCAGCCGGGACAGGGGATCTTCGGGGACCCAGTACTTC	CASSRDRGSSGTQYF
-	TRBV4-2	-	TRBJ1-5	TGTGCCAGCAGCCAAGATGGGACGGGCAATCAGCCCCAGCATTTT	CASSQDGTGNQPQHF